The source of this TCR beta chain is a study of cytotoxic CD8 clonotypes in ibrutinib-treated CLL. The table came from immunoSEQ multiplex PCR; TCRdb's copy has only in-frame clones and leaves some out. Of about 50,000 clones detected, more than 55% appear once; the ten largest clones hold 25% to 35%. V shed 2 bases and J shed 2 bases, with 12 bases lying between them. The CDR3 length is 15 residues. The germline CDR1 and CDR2 sequences are SGHAT and FQNNGV. The study, taken as a whole, reports: Sampling times, which were not matched between the groups, differed between sustained-remission patients and progressing patients.

This clone has a handful of counts. Its specificity is unknown. The clonotype comes from a human donor with chronic lymphocytic leukemia. The chain recombines TRBV11-2 with TRBJ2-5; perhaps TRBD1 as D (5 bases). Source: PBMCs, taken after 24 months of ibrutinib treatment. In DNA form, the CDR3 reads TGTGCCAGCAGCTTATCAGGGTTTAGGCAAGAGACCCAGTACTTC. Protein: CASSLSGFRQETQYF.